This entry lists 9 T cell receptor beta chains sequenced from one sample in a study of memory CD4+ T cells and cytomegalovirus serostatus (dated by TCRdb to between 2017 and 2020). Single viable CD3+CD4+CD8-CD45RO+ cells were sorted as memory CD4+ T cells on a FACSAria II. Receptor libraries were prepared by the immunoSEQ multiplex PCR assay. TCRdb took over this immuneACCESS table, retaining in-frame rearrangements with V and J assigned. Such tables are incomplete; in checked studies, under half of the missing clones stem from an unresolved V gene, and the remainder is unexplained. The table for this sample lists 40,000 to 45,000 clones; less than 85% of them were counted only once. The ten top clones hold more than 1.5% of the sample. Source material: memory CD4+ T cells from blood. The receptors were sampled from an adult in good health and CMV-seronegative.

This chain connects TRBV2 to TRBJ2-7; a possible D gene is TRBD1 (5 bases). The CDR3 spans 12 residues. The ends were cut back, 5 bases at V and 3 bases at J, with 8 bases in the middle. Germline assignment: CDR1 SNHLY and CDR2 FYNNEI. The CDR3 sequence: CASSQDIYEQYF. For the CDR3, the DNA is TGTGCCAGCAGTCAGGACATCTACGAGCAGTACTTC.

The chain couples TRBV6-4 to TRBJ2-2; 8 bases align to TRBD2. The CDR3 is 14 amino acids. CDR1 and CDR2 (germline): MRHNA, SNTAGT. After removal of 2 bases from V and 4 bases from J, the junction contained 0 bases not matched to a gene. The CDR3 here is CASSDGTSTGELFF. The CDR3 DNA sequence: TGTGCCAGCAGTGACGGGACTAGCACCGGGGAGCTGTTTTTT.

This clone has a handful of counts. The chain uses TRBV5-1 and TRBJ1-4; D unresolved. The V end was cut by 0 bases, the J end by 0 bases, with 9 bases between. In germline, CDR1 is SGHRS, CDR2 YFSETQ. CDR3 length: 16 amino acids. The CDR3 DNA follows: TGCGCCAGCAGCTTGGGTTGGGGAACAACTAATGAAAAACTGTTTTTT. It yields the protein CASSLGWGTTNEKLFF.

Written as DNA, the CDR3 is TGTGCCAGCAGCCGGGGCCTTGGGCCCCTCCACTTT. Its protein product is CASSRGLGPLHF. The chain couples TRBV11-2 to TRBJ1-6, with a possible D match to TRBD1 (5 bases). The CDR3 consists of 12 residues. Trimming removed 5 bases at V and 13 bases at J, with 12 bases between. Germline CDR1 and CDR2: SGHAT and FQNNGV.

The V and J genes are TRBV12-5 and TRBJ1-5; TRBD1 matches 7 bases. Germline CDR1 reads LGHNT; CDR2 reads FRNRAP. The junction had 3 bases not matched to a gene; V was cut back by 7 bases and J by 3 bases. The CDR3 runs 13 residues. The CDR3: CASVGTVNQPQHF. The DNA of the CDR3 is TGTGCTAGTGTTGGGACAGTCAATCAGCCCCAGCATTTT.

This clone was counted a few times. It may be a read error: a sequence one base away is much more abundant. The chain uses TRBV7-2 and TRBJ1-6; 7 bases are shared with TRBD1. CDR3 length: 14 amino acids. Germline-derived CDR1 and CDR2 are SGHTA and FQGNSA. The ends lost 4 bases at V and 4 bases at J; junction bases unmatched: 1. The CDR3 is CASSSTGYNSPLHF. CDR3 nucleotide sequence: TGTGCCAGCAGCTCGACAGGGTATAATTCACCCCTCCACTTT.

The chain carries TRBV6-1 and TRBJ1-1, with TRBD1 matching 8 bases. The V gene end was trimmed by 4 bases and the J gene end by 2 bases; junction bases not matched to a gene: 6. Germline values: CDR1 MNHNS, CDR2 SASEGT. The CDR3 loop spans 15 amino acids. The CDR3 region is CASSARQGTNTEAFF. CDR3 coding DNA: TGTGCCAGCAGTGCCCGACAGGGGACTAACACTGAAGCTTTCTTT.

This chain links TRBV5-1 with TRBJ2-3, with 10 bases aligning to TRBD2. Trimming removed 4 bases from V and 6 bases from J; junction bases left unmatched: 8. This CDR3 spans 15 amino acids. CDR1 and CDR2 (germline): SGHRS, YFSETQ. CDR3: CASSPSGGGADTQYF. The CDR3 DNA is TGCGCCAGCAGCCCAAGCGGGGGGGGTGCGGATACGCAGTATTTT.

This sequence joins TRBV9 and TRBJ2-7; 10 positions match TRBD1. J lost 7 bases, V lost 3 bases, and 7 bases had no gene match. This CDR3 region has 14 residues. CDR1 is SGDLS and CDR2 is YYNGEE in the germline V gene. This CDR3 reads CASSEGTGDGEQYF. The CDR3 DNA sequence: TGTGCCAGCAGCGAAGGGACAGGGGACGGTGAGCAGTACTTC.